Listed here are 25 T cell receptor beta chains from one sample, sequenced in a study of post-analysis software for immune sequencing data (dated by TCRdb to between 2014 and 2017). Beyond this particular receptor, the publication reports: Roughly 5 TRBV segments, including TRBV5-6, TRBV5-1 and TRBV20-1, were significantly more frequent in patients than controls.

Antigens for these TCRs are unknown. The library was made by PCR. Sequencing relied on an Illumina HiSeq 2500. To reduce PCR and sequencing biases, unique molecular identifiers were built into the TCR beta cDNA libraries. TCRdb took the public reads, trimmed them with fastp at Q25, ran MiXCR for clone calling and kept in-frame beta chains. CDR3 protein sequences are deduplicated, and each keeps its most common genes and DNA. In all, the sample holds fewer than 900,000 distinct CDR3 sequences, and more than 45% of those were seen once. The top ten clonotypes cover 4.9% of the sample. The sequencing input was blood. The receptors here all came from a girl aged 10 to 17 with multiple sclerosis.

The chain is built from TRBV6-2 or TRBV6-3 and TRBJ2-5; possibly TRBD1 or TRBD2 for D (6 bases each). CDR1 and CDR2 (germline): MNHEY, SVGEGT. The CDR3 loop spans 12 amino acids. Trimming cost V 7 bases and J 2 bases, with 8 bases left between them. The CDR3, as DNA: TGTGCCAGCACGGGGGCGCAAGAGACCCAGTACTTC. Encoded protein: CASTGAQETQYF.

The chain links TRBV11-3 to TRBJ2-5; no firm D call. The CDR3 has 16 amino acids. Trimming stripped 4 bases from V and 2 bases from J, with 17 bases between. The germline CDR1 and CDR2 sequences are SGHNT and YENEEA. The CDR3 DNA reads as TGTGCCAGCAGCTACCCGACAACGAGACTTCAAGAGACCCAGTACTTC. Translated: CASSYPTTRLQETQYF.

This clonotype was observed a handful of times. The chain joins TRBV13 to TRBJ2-3, with 8 bases identical to TRBD1. With 2 bases clipped from V and 4 bases from J, the junction kept 8 bases outside the gene matches. Germline CDR1 and CDR2: PRHDT and FYEKMQ (reference sequence). The CDR3 spans 16 residues. The CDR3 DNA reads TGTGCCAGCAGCTTACCAGACAGGGGTGTTGCAGATACGCAGTATTTT. Translated: CASSLPDRGVADTQYF.

In this sample, this clonotype turned up a few times. The chain uses TRBV6-1 and TRBJ2-5, with unresolved D. V was trimmed by 1 base and J by 7 bases, leaving 10 bases between them. CDR1 is MNHNS, CDR2 SASEGT, per germline. The length of the CDR3 is 13 residues. This CDR3 reads CASSEVEVGTQYF. The CDR3 DNA sequence: TGTGCCAGCAGTGAAGTAGAGGTTGGGACCCAGTACTTC.

This chain connects TRBV28 to TRBJ1-4; possibly TRBD1 for D (6 bases). The CDR3 is 16 residues long. The ends were cut back, 3 bases at V and 4 bases at J, with 15 bases in the middle. Germline lookup yields CDR1 MDHEN and CDR2 SYDVKM. CDR3 residues: CASSFTGSWGNEKLFF. The CDR3 bases are TGTGCCAGCAGTTTTACAGGGAGTTGGGGTAATGAAAAACTGTTTTTT.

V gene TRBV20-1 combines with J gene TRBJ2-1, with TRBD2 matching 9 bases. Looked up from germline, CDR1 is DFQATT and CDR2 is SNEGSKA (reference sequence). Unmatched junction bases numbered 7, after V lost 4 bases and J lost 0 bases. This CDR3 region has 16 residues. In DNA, the CDR3 is TGCAGTGCTACCCCTTATAGCGGGAGCTCCTACAATGAGCAGTTCTTC. It specifies CSATPYSGSSYNEQFF.

This rearrangement joins TRBV27 to TRBJ1-5, with D uncertain. Looked up from germline, CDR1 is MNHEY and CDR2 is SMNVEV (reference sequence). The length of the CDR3 is 14 residues. Trimming took off 4 bases at V and 0 bases at J, with 7 bases between the two ends. CDR3: CASSSLNSNQPQHF. The CDR3 DNA reads as TGTGCCAGCAGTTCCTTGAATAGCAATCAGCCCCAGCATTTT.

The chain recombines TRBV29-1 with TRBJ2-5; possibly TRBD2 for D (6 bases). The CDR3 covers 16 residues. Germline lookup yields CDR1 SQVTM and CDR2 ANQGSEA. V was shortened by 6 bases and J by 0 bases, with 20 bases between the two germline ends. The CDR3 loop reads CSVAPVASAYQETQYF. As DNA, the CDR3 is TGCAGCGTCGCCCCCGTTGCTAGCGCGTACCAAGAGACCCAGTACTTC.

This clonotype was seen once. The V gene is TRBV12-3 or TRBV12-4, the J gene TRBJ1-2, with a weak D call TRBD1 (5 bases). There are 14 residues in the CDR3. Trimming pared 7 bases from V and 2 bases from J, leaving 14 bases between. The CDR3 sequence: CASTLRGSNYGYTF. In DNA form, the CDR3 reads TGTGCCAGCACGCTGAGGGGATCAAACTATGGCTACACCTTC.

This rearrangement joins TRBV7-9 to TRBJ1-4; D is undetermined. The CDR3 extends over 11 amino acids. The V and J ends lost 1 base and 11 bases respectively, with 5 bases between them. Germline CDR1 SEHNR, CDR2 FQNEAQ (reference sequence). CDR3 residues: CASSLDTKLFF. In nucleotides, the CDR3 is TGTGCCAGCAGCTTAGATACTAAACTGTTTTTT.

This chain uses TRBV7-2 with TRBJ2-5, with D tentatively TRBD1 (5 bases). The better agreement between TRBJ2-7 and the DNA end casts doubt on the J call. The CDR3 loop spans 14 amino acids. Germline values: CDR1 SGHTA, CDR2 FQGNSA. CDR3 nucleotide sequence: TGTGCCAGCAGCTTATCTCTTAGACAGTACGAGCAGTACTTC. This translates into CASSLSLRQYEQYF.

This clonotype came up many times. The chain recombines TRBV20-1 with TRBJ2-7, with D possibly being TRBD2 (6 bases). The germline gives CDR1 DFQATT, CDR2 SNEGSKA (reference sequence). Trimming stripped 6 bases from V and 0 bases from J, with 15 bases between. CDR3 length equals 14 residues. The CDR3 is CSAQDGGSSYEQYF. The CDR3 DNA reads TGCAGTGCCCAGGACGGGGGAAGCTCCTACGAGCAGTACTTC.

Written as DNA, the CDR3 is TGCAGTGCTAGAGATAGGAATAGGCCGTGGTACGAGCAGTACTTC. Translated: CSARDRNRPWYEQYF. The rearrangement uses TRBV20-1 and TRBJ2-7, with no clear D. Trimming left V 0 bases short and J 4 bases short, with 16 bases between. The V gene's germline CDR1 is DFQATT and CDR2 SNEGSKA (reference sequence). The CDR3 extends over 15 amino acids.

The table lists this clonotype with a few counts. The chain is built from TRBV7-3 and TRBJ2-3; perhaps TRBD1 as D (5 bases). The CDR3 runs 15 residues. V was clipped by 5 bases and J by 0 bases, with 12 bases between them. Germline V lookup: CDR1 SGHTA, CDR2 FQGTGA. Written as DNA, the CDR3 is TGTGCCAGCAGCACCAAGGGGATGAGCACAGATACGCAGTATTTT. It translates to CASSTKGMSTDTQYF.

This sequence joins TRBV29-1 and TRBJ2-4, with 11 bases identical to TRBD2. Near its end, the DNA agrees better with TRBJ2-7, so the J call may be wrong. Germline V gene data show CDR1 as SQVTM and CDR2 as ANQGSEA. This CDR3 contains 18 residues. The CDR3 DNA reads as TGCAGCGTTGCCCCATCACTAGCGGGAGCACATAGCTCCTACGAGCAGTACTTC. This sequence encodes CSVAPSLAGAHSSYEQYF.

The CDR3 sequence is CAWSTGTGTYEQYF. The CDR3 DNA is TGTGCCTGGAGTACCGGGACAGGGACCTACGAGCAGTACTTC. The rearrangement links TRBV30 to TRBJ2-5, with 9 bases aligning to TRBD1. Matching the DNA end better, TRBJ2-7 makes the J call doubtful. Germline V gene sequence: CDR1 GTSNPN, CDR2 SVGIG (reference sequence). The CDR3 covers 14 residues.

J is TRBJ2-1 and V is TRBV30; TRBD1 matches 9 bases. There are 11 residues in the CDR3. Germline trimming cut 8 bases from V and 8 bases from J; bases unmatched to any gene: 4. The germline CDR1 and CDR2 sequences are GTSNPN and SVGIG (reference sequence). The CDR3: CAGTGWDEQFF. The DNA for the CDR3 is TGTGCCGGGACAGGGTGGGATGAGCAGTTCTTC.

Only one count was recorded for this clonotype. This sequence joins TRBV9 and TRBJ2-7; possible D gene TRBD1, 6 bases. The V end lost 3 bases, the J end lost 2 bases, and 12 bases lay between the germline ends. This CDR3 has 14 amino acids. Germline CDR1 and CDR2: SGDLS and YYNGEE. CDR3 region: CASSGGTSTYEQYF. In DNA, the CDR3 is TGTGCCAGCAGCGGGGGGACATCAACCTACGAGCAGTACTTC.

The genes are TRBV4-3 and TRBJ1-2; 9 positions match TRBD1. Germline trimming cut 0 bases from V and 6 bases from J; bases unmatched to any gene: 11. The CDR3 runs 17 residues. Germline-derived CDR1 and CDR2 are LGHNA and YSLEER. DNA for the CDR3: TGCGCCAGCAGCCAAGATTCGTACGGGACAGGGAAGGATGGCTACACCTTC. Its protein is CASSQDSYGTGKDGYTF.

This clonotype came up a few times. The V call is TRBV29-1, the J call TRBJ2-5; D unresolved. The CDR3 length is 11 residues. Germline CDR1 is SQVTM and CDR2 is ANQGSEA. The V end was cut by 7 bases, the J end by 4 bases, with 10 bases between. DNA for the CDR3: TGCAGCGGAGTCTCTCCAGAGACCCAGTACTTC. It encodes CSGVSPETQYF.

The chain links TRBV29-1 to TRBJ2-1, with 10 bases identical to TRBD2. Trimming took 7 bases from V and 5 from J; bases not matched to a gene: 5. Germline V gene lookup returns CDR1 SQVTM and CDR2 ANQGSEA. The CDR3 has 13 residues. CDR3 DNA: TGCAGCGCAACTAGCGGGACCCACAATGAGCAGTTCTTC. Translation: CSATSGTHNEQFF.

The chain is built from TRBV20-1 and TRBJ2-3, with 14 bases aligning to TRBD2. The CDR3 is made up of 17 amino acids. Per the germline V gene, CDR1 is DFQATT and CDR2 is SNEGSKA (reference sequence). J gave up 0 bases and V 5 bases, and 7 bases lay outside the gene matches. The CDR3 loop reads CSAWGLAGEGSTDTQYF. In DNA form, the CDR3 reads TGCAGTGCTTGGGGACTAGCGGGAGAGGGGAGCACAGATACGCAGTATTTT.

As regards this clonotype: Since a much larger clone is just one base distant, this may be a read error. CDR3 sequence: CASSHGGSTDTQYF. DNA for the CDR3: TGTGCCAGCAGCCACGGCGGGAGCACAGATACGCAGTATTTT. The chain links TRBV3-1 to TRBJ2-3; TRBD2 is a possible D gene (5 bases). The germline CDR1 and CDR2 sequences are LGHDT and YNNKEL (reference sequence). The CDR3 sequence is 14 residues long. Deletions cut 3 bases from V and 0 bases from J, with 7 bases between.

The chain joins TRBV9 to TRBJ1-2; 7 positions agree with TRBD1. The CDR3 totals 15 residues. Germline lookup yields CDR1 SGDLS and CDR2 YYNGEE. Losses at the gene ends were 0 bases for V and 4 bases for J; bases not matched to a gene: 6. The chain's CDR3 is CASSVGDSLLYGYTF. The CDR3 DNA reads as TGTGCCAGCAGCGTAGGGGACAGTCTCCTCTATGGCTACACCTTC.

The V and J genes are TRBV27 and TRBJ2-2; D is perhaps TRBD1 (5 bases). V was clipped by 3 bases and J by 6 bases, with 11 bases between them. This CDR3 has 14 residues. Germline CDR1 MNHEY, CDR2 SMNVEV (reference sequence). CDR3 protein: CASSLGLVSGELFF. CDR3 DNA: TGTGCCAGCAGTTTGGGGCTCGTGTCCGGGGAGCTGTTTTTT.